The T cell receptor (beta chain) described here comes from a study of response to subunit inactivated influenza vaccine. Study observations and caveats: Authors suggested that a seasonal influenza vaccination recruits few new T cells each time.

The CDR3 is 11 amino acids. Germline V CDR1 and CDR2: DFQATT, SNEGSKA (reference sequence). Trimming shortened V by 2 bases and J by 8 bases, and 7 bases separated the two germline ends. This clonotype was seen more than once but under ten times. The antigen is not known. One entry per CDR3 protein results from TCRdb running MiXCR on the RT-PCR reads. The sample carries approximately 530,000 distinct CDR3 sequences, roughly 8.2% recorded once. This chain uses TRBV20-1 with TRBJ2-1; no clear D. Sequenced here: PBMCs from blood, sampled less than 30 months after vaccination. The receptor was isolated from a man aged 50-75 years who received an inactivated influenza vaccine. CDR3 nucleotides: TGCAGTGCTAGAAACCTCCATGAGCAGTTCTTC. Translated, it gives CSARNLHEQFF.